The rows below give T cell receptor beta chains drawn from one sample of a study of T cell repertoires in aging, cancer and after chemotherapy. One entry per CDR3 protein, called by TCRdb with MiXCR from the multiplex PCR reads. Of about 900 distinct CDR3 sequences in the sample, about three fifths were seen once. Material for sequencing was blood. These receptors were collected from a human donor with a blood cancer. Both conserved end residues are part of each CDR3. D genes are given only for firm matches. The size of a clone is reported for some rows only, either as once, few or many, or as a class for expanded clones.

j_call: TRBJ2-4; v_call: TRBV20-1; d_call: NA; clone_size: NA; cdr3_nt: TGCAGTGCAAGCGTAGAGGGGGGGGACAAAAACATTCAGTACTTC; cdr3_aa: CSASVEGGDKNIQYF
j_call: TRBJ1-2; v_call: TRBV7-2; d_call: NA; clone_size: NA; cdr3_nt: TGTGCCAGCCGGGGAGAGGGTCTCGGTCCTAACTATGGCTACACCTTC; cdr3_aa: CASRGEGLGPNYGYTF
j_call: TRBJ1-2; v_call: TRBV29-1; d_call: TRBD1; clone_size: medium-sized; cdr3_nt: TGCAGCGTGGCGTCGACAGGGGCGAATGGCTACACCTTC; cdr3_aa: CSVASTGANGYTF
j_call: TRBJ2-2; v_call: TRBV20-1; d_call: NA; clone_size: NA; cdr3_nt: TGCAGTGCTAGAGATTCCAGGGGTGGTTCCGGGGAGCTGTTTTTT; cdr3_aa: CSARDSRGGSGELFF
j_call: TRBJ2-2; v_call: TRBV11-1; d_call: TRBD1; clone_size: few; cdr3_nt: TGTGCCAGCAGTCCTCCTCCGGGACAGGAGAACACCGGGGAGCTGTTTTTT; cdr3_aa: CASSPPPGQENTGELFF
j_call: TRBJ1-5; v_call: TRBV11-1; d_call: NA; clone_size: NA; cdr3_nt: TGTGCCAGCAGCTTAAGGGACACTTGGAGTCAGCCCCAGCATTTT; cdr3_aa: CASSLRDTWSQPQHF
j_call: TRBJ2-5; v_call: TRBV15; d_call: NA; clone_size: few; cdr3_nt: TGTGCCACCAGCAGGGGGGGGTCAGGGGGATTAGAGACCCAGTACTTC; cdr3_aa: CATSRGGSGGLETQYF
j_call: TRBJ1-6; v_call: TRBV7-2; d_call: NA; clone_size: NA; cdr3_nt: TGTGCCAGCAGCGCCCATTCAACGGGCGCGGCTGGTTCACCCCTCCACTTT; cdr3_aa: CASSAHSTGAAGSPLHF
j_call: TRBJ2-5; v_call: TRBV5-6; d_call: NA; clone_size: NA; cdr3_nt: TGTGCCAGCAGCTTAAGTAGCGAGCGTAGGGAGACCCAGTACTTC; cdr3_aa: CASSLSSERRETQYF
j_call: TRBJ2-3; v_call: TRBV20-1; d_call: NA; clone_size: NA; cdr3_nt: TGCAGTGCTACCTCGCGGAGCGACCGCACAGATACGCAGTATTTT; cdr3_aa: CSATSRSDRTDTQYF
j_call: TRBJ2-2; v_call: TRBV5-1; d_call: NA; clone_size: NA; cdr3_nt: TGCGCCAGCAGCTTGACAGTGCGCGTCACCGGGGAGCTGTTTTTT; cdr3_aa: CASSLTVRVTGELFF
j_call: TRBJ1-5; v_call: TRBV13; d_call: TRBD1; clone_size: once; cdr3_nt: TGTGCCAGCAGTTTCCGTGGACAGGCAAATCAGCCCCAGCATTTT; cdr3_aa: CASSFRGQANQPQHF
j_call: TRBJ2-7; v_call: TRBV5-4; d_call: NA; clone_size: NA; cdr3_nt: TGTGCCAGTAGTCTCCGGGACCGAGCCTACGAGCAGTACTTC; cdr3_aa: CASSLRDRAYEQYF
j_call: TRBJ2-5; v_call: TRBV29-1; d_call: NA; clone_size: NA; cdr3_nt: TGCAGCGCCCAGTCCGAGGGCGGGAAGACCCAGTACTTC; cdr3_aa: CSAQSEGGKTQYF
j_call: TRBJ1-2; v_call: TRBV5-4; d_call: NA; clone_size: NA; cdr3_nt: TGTGCCAGCAGCGACCTACAGGGTTACTATGGCTACACCTTC; cdr3_aa: CASSDLQGYYGYTF
j_call: TRBJ2-2; v_call: TRBV7-3; d_call: NA; clone_size: NA; cdr3_nt: TGTGCCAGCAGTTGGGGGACGAACACCGGGGAGCTGTTTTTT; cdr3_aa: CASSWGTNTGELFF
j_call: TRBJ2-5; v_call: TRBV18; d_call: TRBD2; clone_size: NA; cdr3_nt: TGTACCAGCTCCGGGGGGGAACAGACCCAGTACTTC; cdr3_aa: CTSSGGEQTQYF
j_call: TRBJ1-3; v_call: TRBV5-4; d_call: NA; clone_size: NA; cdr3_nt: TGTGCCAGCACTAAGGGAGGGGCTGGAAACACCATATATTTT; cdr3_aa: CASTKGGAGNTIYF